A single sample gave rise to the 26 T cell receptor beta chains below, sequenced in a study of cytomegalovirus exposure and HLA in healthy donors. With 60 Vbeta and 13 Jbeta primers, the PCR was carried out. Some clones are missing from TCRdb's copy, which holds only in-frame ones; the method was immunoSEQ multiplex PCR. The repertoire holds more than 110,000 clones, with about 80% as singletons. Sequencing used PBMCs. These receptors all stem from a man aged 35 to 55 in good health and CMV-seropositive.

This rearrangement joins TRBV5-1 to TRBJ2-2; maybe TRBD1 (5 bases). The CDR3 runs 16 residues. V was cut by 4 bases and J by 3 bases, with 16 bases left in between. Germline CDR1 and CDR2: SGHRS and YFSETQ. The CDR3 DNA sequence: TGCGCCAGCAGCATCGGACACACGAAATACACCGGGGAGCTGTTTTTT. This translates into CASSIGHTKYTGELFF.

The gene calls are TRBV5-1 and TRBJ2-2; the D gene is possibly TRBD1 (6 bases). CDR3 length equals 13 residues. V shed 6 bases and J shed 3 bases, with 9 bases lying between them. Germline V gives CDR1 SGHRS, CDR2 YFSETQ. The CDR3 bases are TGCGCCAGCACAAAGGGGGACACCGGGGAGCTGTTTTTT. It codes for CASTKGDTGELFF.

Only one count was recorded for this clone. This chain joins TRBV18 and TRBJ2-1; TRBD1 matches at 9 bases. Germline V CDR1 and CDR2: KGHSH, LQKENI. This CDR3 region has 13 residues. Unmatched junction bases numbered 3, after V lost 4 bases and J lost 8 bases. For the CDR3, the DNA is TGTGCCAGCTCACTTCGGGACAGGGATGAGCAGTTCTTC. It translates to CASSLRDRDEQFF.

The V call is TRBV18, the J call TRBJ2-1; the match to TRBD2 covers 8 bases. Germline loops: CDR1 KGHSH, CDR2 LQKENI. V lost 3 bases to trimming and J lost 0 bases; unmatched junction nucleotides: 13. The CDR3 consists of 19 residues. CDR3 loop: CASSPSVDGRGYSYNEQFF. The CDR3 bases are TGTGCCAGCTCACCTTCCGTGGACGGGAGGGGTTACTCCTACAATGAGCAGTTCTTC.

This clone showed up just once. The chain has TRBV6-6 and TRBJ2-3, with D possibly TRBD2 on 6 matching bases. CDR1 MNHNY and CDR2 SVGAGI come from the germline V gene (reference sequence). V lost 7 bases to trimming and J lost 3 bases, with 14 bases between them. This CDR3 is built from 14 residues. The CDR3: CASILSGMTDTQYF. The CDR3, as DNA: TGTGCCAGCATCCTTAGCGGAATGACAGATACGCAGTATTTT.

This sequence joins TRBV5-1 and TRBJ1-2; TRBD1 matches at 9 bases. V shed 2 bases, J shed 4 bases, and the junction held 9 bases outside the gene matches. The CDR3 length is 16 residues. The V gene's germline CDR1 is SGHRS and CDR2 YFSETQ. The CDR3 reads CASSLSGTGPGYGYTF. CDR3 coding DNA: TGCGCCAGCAGCTTATCGGGGACAGGGCCTGGCTATGGCTACACCTTC.

The CDR3 sequence is CASSYVGQGSGYEQYF. Written as DNA, the CDR3 is TGTGCCAGCAGTTACGTGGGACAGGGGTCGGGCTACGAGCAGTACTTC. The genes are TRBV6-5 and TRBJ2-7, with TRBD1 identical over 10 bases. This CDR3 is built from 16 residues. Germline CDR1 and CDR2: MNHEY and SVGAGI. V lost 2 bases and J lost 3; bases outside the gene matches: 7.

This clone has more than one count but fewer than ten. The chain recombines TRBV7-3 with TRBJ2-2, with 7 nucleotides matching TRBD2. Trimming cost V 1 base and J 3 bases; bases outside gene matches: 14. The CDR3 is 19 residues long. Germline loops: CDR1 SGHTA, CDR2 FQGTGA. In DNA, the CDR3 is TGTGCCAGCAGCTTAAATCGGCTAGCGGAGGCAGCGGACACCGGGGAGCTGTTTTTT. It is translated as CASSLNRLAEAADTGELFF.

The chain has TRBV7-9 and TRBJ1-3, with D possibly TRBD1 on 5 matching bases. The CDR3 totals 16 residues. V shed 5 bases and J shed 4 bases, with 18 bases lying between them. CDR1 and CDR2 from the germline V gene are SEHNR and FQNEAQ (reference sequence). The CDR3 coding sequence is TGTGCCAGCAGCCCCCCCCAGGGAGGGGTCGGAAACACCATATATTTT. Residues: CASSPPQGGVGNTIYF.

To note about this clone: One junction end does not reproduce the germline sequence, and a read error may be involved. The genes are TRBV7-7 and TRBJ1-6, with a tentative D call TRBD1 (5 bases). This CDR3 contains 13 residues. The germline V gene encodes CDR1 SSHAT and CDR2 FNYEAQ (reference sequence). CDR3 coding DNA: TGTGCTAGCAGCTTACAGGAACGGTCACCCCTCCACTTT. This gives the protein CASSLQERSPLHF. The entire variable domain, with the rest obtained from reference TRBV7-7 and TRBJ1-6, is as follows: GAGVSQSPRYKVTKRGQDVTLRCDPISSHATLYWYQQALGQGPEFLTYFNYEAQPDKSGLPSDRFSAERPEGSISTLTIQRTEQRDSAMYRCASSLQERSPLHFGNGTRLTVT.

The CDR3 DNA sequence: TGCGCCACCGTTGGGCCGCTCACCGGGGAGCTGTTTTTT. This translates into CATVGPLTGELFF. The rearrangement links TRBV10-1 to TRBJ2-2; D unresolved. The CDR3 sequence is 13 residues long. Per the germline V gene, CDR1 is WNHNN and CDR2 is SYGVQD (reference sequence). Trimming cost V 10 bases and J 4 bases, with 13 bases left between them.

The chain joins TRBV19 to TRBJ1-5, with D perhaps TRBD1 (5 bases). V was pared by 6 bases and J by 1 base, with 22 bases between. The CDR3 is 18 residues long. In germline, CDR1 is LNHDA, CDR2 SQIVND (reference sequence). The CDR3 bases are TGTGCCAGTAGCGTCCGGGACGTCCACGGGGGAAGCAATCAGCCCCAGCATTTT. This encodes CASSVRDVHGGSNQPQHF.

The chain employs TRBV6-5 and TRBJ2-3; 7 bases fit TRBD2. V trimming: 7 bases; J trimming: 0 bases; junction bases outside the gene matches: 7. This CDR3 spans 15 amino acids. CDR1 and CDR2 (germline): MNHEY, SVGAGI. The CDR3 region is CASKRPAGSTDTQYF. CDR3 nucleotides: TGTGCCAGCAAGAGGCCAGCGGGAAGCACAGATACGCAGTATTTT.

The chain has TRBV29-1 and TRBJ1-1; 7 nucleotides line up with TRBD1. Trimming took 6 bases from V and 3 from J; bases not matched to a gene: 7. In germline, CDR1 is SQVTM, CDR2 ANQGSEA. The length of the CDR3 is 13 residues. The chain's CDR3 is CSVSGRGYTEAFF. Here the CDR3 DNA reads TGCAGCGTCTCCGGCAGGGGGTACACTGAAGCTTTCTTT.

The V and J genes are TRBV2 and TRBJ2-1, with a tentative D call TRBD2 (6 bases). The CDR3 totals 15 residues. Germline-derived CDR1 and CDR2 are SNHLY and FYNNEI. The V and J ends lost 8 bases and 3 bases respectively, with 17 bases between them. CDR3 coding DNA: TGTGCCAGCTTGGAGAGGGAGGAGGGCTACAATGAGCAGTTCTTC. Its translation: CASLEREEGYNEQFF.

This clone was picked up one time. The rearrangement links TRBV23-1 to TRBJ2-5, with D unresolved. Near its end, the DNA agrees better with TRBJ2-7, so the J call may be wrong. Being an ORF, TRBV23-1 has a function that is uncertain. This CDR3 region has 14 residues. CDR3 amino acids: CASSREHSPYEQYF. CDR3 coding DNA: TGCGCCAGCAGTCGTGAGCACAGCCCCTACGAGCAGTACTTC.

With regard to this clone: At the DNA level, this CDR3 is encoded by other sequences in the same sample as well. This chain uses TRBV5-6 with TRBJ2-5, with TRBD2 as a possible D gene (5 bases). The tail of the sequence fits TRBJ2-7 better, so the J call may be wrong. The germline CDR1 and CDR2 sequences are SGHDT and YYEEEE. This CDR3 spans 12 amino acids. The CDR3 region has the DNA TGTGCCAGCAGCCTAGACTACTACGAGCAGTACTTC. This gives the protein CASSLDYYEQYF.

The chain recombines TRBV5-1 with TRBJ1-1, with D possibly matching TRBD1 (5 bases). The CDR3 totals 14 residues. CDR1 and CDR2 (germline): SGHRS, YFSETQ. V shed 2 bases and J shed 2 bases, with 10 bases lying between them. CDR3 nucleotide sequence: TGCGCCAGCAGCTTCGGACAAAGAAACACTGAAGCTTTCTTT. Encoded protein: CASSFGQRNTEAFF.

V and J are TRBV5-1 and TRBJ2-2, with TRBD1 matching 8 bases. The ends lost 5 bases at V and 6 bases at J; junction bases unmatched: 6. CDR1 is SGHRS, CDR2 YFSETQ, per germline. The CDR3 has 14 residues. Here the CDR3 reads CASSEQGAAGELFF. The DNA for the CDR3 is TGCGCCAGCAGTGAGCAGGGGGCCGCCGGGGAGCTGTTTTTT.

This clone was seen more than once but under ten times. The rearrangement uses TRBV7-9 and TRBJ1-1; possibly TRBD1 for D (5 bases). Trimming pared 7 bases from V and 1 base from J, leaving 13 bases between. The CDR3 sequence is 14 residues long. The V gene's germline CDR1 is SEHNR and CDR2 FQNEAQ (reference sequence). The CDR3, as DNA: TGTGCCAGCAACCATTGGGGGGAGAACACTGAAGCTTTCTTT. Its translation: CASNHWGENTEAFF.

The chain joins TRBV7-9 to TRBJ2-6; D possibly corresponds to TRBD1 (6 bases). Germline CDR1 is SEHNR and CDR2 is FQNEAQ (reference sequence). The CDR3 spans 15 residues. V was pared by 7 bases and J by 0 bases, with 10 bases between. CDR3: CASNKGGSGANVLTF. DNA of the CDR3: TGTGCCAGCAACAAAGGGGGCTCTGGGGCCAACGTCCTGACTTTC. The full variable domain, with the rest looked up from reference TRBV7-9 and TRBJ2-6, is DTGVSQNPRHKITKRGQNVTFRCDPISEHNRLYWYRQTLGQGPEFLTYFQNEAQLEKSRLLSDRFSAERPKGSFSTLEIQRTEQGDSAMYLCASNKGGSGANVLTFGAGSRLTVL.

This clone turned up a few times. The rearrangement links TRBV27 to TRBJ2-7, with D perhaps TRBD1 (6 bases). CDR1 MNHEY and CDR2 SMNVEV come from the germline V gene (reference sequence). Deletions cut 5 bases from V and 2 bases from J, with 22 bases between. The CDR3 totals 17 residues. CDR3 sequence: CASSLLLGTKGPYEQYF. CDR3 in DNA: TGTGCCAGCAGTCTCCTCCTCGGGACAAAAGGCCCCTACGAGCAGTACTTC.

The chain joins TRBV7-2 to TRBJ1-5, with TRBD1 matching over 7 bases. The CDR3 runs to 13 residues. Germline V gene lookup returns CDR1 SGHTA and CDR2 FQGNSA. J lost 7 bases, V lost 5 bases, and 5 bases had no gene match. This CDR3 reads CASSLDRVQPQHF. CDR3 nucleotides: TGTGCCAGCAGCCTTGACAGGGTCCAGCCCCAGCATTTT.

The chain has TRBV25-1 and TRBJ2-1, with D tentatively TRBD2 (6 bases). This CDR3 is built from 15 residues. With 1 base removed from V and 12 bases from J, the gap between germline ends came to 19 bases. CDR1 and CDR2 from the germline V gene are MGHDK and SYGVNS. For the CDR3, the DNA is TGTGCCAGCAGTGAATCCGACGGGAGTTATCGGGTGCAGTTCTTC. It is translated as CASSESDGSYRVQFF.

This CDR3 reads CASSQVSTRAFF. CDR3 DNA sequence: TGTGCCAGCAGCCAAGTTTCCACGAGGGCTTTCTTT. The chain recombines TRBV14 with TRBJ1-1; D not resolved. CDR1 and CDR2 from the germline V gene are SGHDN and FVKESK. V was pared by 1 base and J by 11 bases, with 11 bases between. The CDR3 contains 12 residues.

This CDR3 is CASTKGYTGELFF. DNA of the CDR3: TGTGCCAGCACCAAGGGGTACACCGGGGAGCTGTTTTTT. This rearrangement joins TRBV6-5 to TRBJ2-2; maybe TRBD1 (5 bases). This CDR3 has 13 amino acids. The germline V gene has CDR1 MNHEY and CDR2 SVGAGI. The germline V and J ends were trimmed by 7 bases and 3 bases, with 9 bases remaining between them.